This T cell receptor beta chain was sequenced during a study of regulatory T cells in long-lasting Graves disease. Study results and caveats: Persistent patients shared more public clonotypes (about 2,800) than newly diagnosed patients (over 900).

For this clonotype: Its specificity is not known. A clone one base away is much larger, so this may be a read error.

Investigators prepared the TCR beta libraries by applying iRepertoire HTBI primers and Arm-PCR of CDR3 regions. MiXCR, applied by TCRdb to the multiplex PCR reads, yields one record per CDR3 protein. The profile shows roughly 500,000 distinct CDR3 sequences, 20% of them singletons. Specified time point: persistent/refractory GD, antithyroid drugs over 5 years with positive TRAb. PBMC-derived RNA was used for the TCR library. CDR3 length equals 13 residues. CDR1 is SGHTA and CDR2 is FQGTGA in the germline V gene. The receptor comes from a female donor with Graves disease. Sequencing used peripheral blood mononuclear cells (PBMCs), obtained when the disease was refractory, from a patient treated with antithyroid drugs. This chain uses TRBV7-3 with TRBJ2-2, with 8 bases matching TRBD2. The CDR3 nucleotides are TGTGCCAGCAGTCAGCGGGGGACCGGGGTGCTGTTTTTT. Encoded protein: CASSQRGTGVLFF. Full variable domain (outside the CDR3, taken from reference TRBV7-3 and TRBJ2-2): GAGVSQTPSNKVTEKGKYVELRCDPISGHTALYWYRQSLGQGPEFLIYFQGTGAADDSGLPNDRFFAVRPEGSVSTLKIQRTERGDSAVYLCASSQRGTGVLFFGEGSRLTVL.